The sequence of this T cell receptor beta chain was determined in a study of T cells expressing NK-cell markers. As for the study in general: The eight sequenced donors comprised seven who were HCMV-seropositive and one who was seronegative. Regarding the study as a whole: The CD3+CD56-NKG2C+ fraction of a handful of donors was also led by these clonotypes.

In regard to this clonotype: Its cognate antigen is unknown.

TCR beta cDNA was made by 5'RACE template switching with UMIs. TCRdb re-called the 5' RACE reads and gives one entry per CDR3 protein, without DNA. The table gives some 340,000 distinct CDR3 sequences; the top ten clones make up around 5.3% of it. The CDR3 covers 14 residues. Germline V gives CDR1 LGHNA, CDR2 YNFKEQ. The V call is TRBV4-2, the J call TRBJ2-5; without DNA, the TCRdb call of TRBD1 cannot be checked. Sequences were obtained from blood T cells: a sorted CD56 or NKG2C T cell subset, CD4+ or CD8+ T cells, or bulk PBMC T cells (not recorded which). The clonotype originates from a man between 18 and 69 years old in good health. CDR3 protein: CASSQDGTPETQYF.